This T cell receptor (beta chain) was identified in a study of shared clonotypes between healthy human individuals. General observations from the study: Rarefaction analysis demonstrated incomplete sorted-subset sequencing notwithstanding large depth.

Naive CD8 isolation took CD45RO-negative cells positively selected for CCR7 and excluded terminally differentiated effector memory CD45RA+ cells. The V and J ends lost 3 bases and 2 bases, in that order; junction bases with no gene match: 5. Germline V CDR1 and CDR2: ENHRY, SYGVKD. The CDR3 contains 17 residues. Regarding this clone: Its antigen is unknown.

TCRdb keeps only in-frame clones here, not all; method: immunoSEQ multiplex PCR. The sample shows millions of clones, under 95% of them seen only once. The clonotype was recovered from a young man in good health. Some clones in this sample may be carry-over from other donors' samples. This rearrangement joins TRBV10-3 to TRBJ1-3, with 12 bases fitting TRBD1. The sample consisted of naive CD8+ T cells from PBMCs. The CDR3 region has the DNA TGTGCCATCAGTGATTACCGGGACAGGGGGCCTGGAAACACCATATATTTT. Translating it yields CAISDYRDRGPGNTIYF.